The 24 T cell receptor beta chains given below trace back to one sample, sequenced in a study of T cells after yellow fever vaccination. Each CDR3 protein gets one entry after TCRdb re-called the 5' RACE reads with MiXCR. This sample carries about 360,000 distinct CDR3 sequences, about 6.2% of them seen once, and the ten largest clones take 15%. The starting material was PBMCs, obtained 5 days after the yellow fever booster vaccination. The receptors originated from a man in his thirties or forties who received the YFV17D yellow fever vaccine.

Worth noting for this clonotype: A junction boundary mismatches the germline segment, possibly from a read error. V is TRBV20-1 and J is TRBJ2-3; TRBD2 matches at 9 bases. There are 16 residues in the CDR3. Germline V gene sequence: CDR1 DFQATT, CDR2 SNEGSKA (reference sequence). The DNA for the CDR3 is TGCTGTGCTAGAGCCTCTAGCGGGGAGGAGGGGGATACGCAGTATTTT. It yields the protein CCARASSGEEGDTQYF.

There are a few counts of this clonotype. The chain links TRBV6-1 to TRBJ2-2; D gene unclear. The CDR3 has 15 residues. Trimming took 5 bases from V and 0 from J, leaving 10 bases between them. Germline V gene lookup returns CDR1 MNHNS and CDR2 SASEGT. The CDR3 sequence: CASSLGPANTGELFF. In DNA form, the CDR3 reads TGTGCCAGCAGTCTTGGGCCAGCGAACACCGGGGAGCTGTTTTTT.

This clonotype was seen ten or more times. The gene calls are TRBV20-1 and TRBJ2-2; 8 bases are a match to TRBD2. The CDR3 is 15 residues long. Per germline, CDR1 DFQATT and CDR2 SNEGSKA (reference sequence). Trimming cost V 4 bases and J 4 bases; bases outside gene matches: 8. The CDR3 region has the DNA TGCAGTGCTACAAGCGGGAGTTACGGCACCGGGGAGCTGTTTTTT. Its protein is CSATSGSYGTGELFF.

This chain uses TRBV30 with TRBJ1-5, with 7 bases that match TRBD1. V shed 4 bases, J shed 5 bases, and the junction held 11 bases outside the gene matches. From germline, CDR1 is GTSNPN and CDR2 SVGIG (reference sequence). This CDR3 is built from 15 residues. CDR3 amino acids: CAWNAKDRYDQPQHF. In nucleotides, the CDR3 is TGTGCCTGGAATGCCAAGGACAGGTATGATCAGCCCCAGCATTTT.

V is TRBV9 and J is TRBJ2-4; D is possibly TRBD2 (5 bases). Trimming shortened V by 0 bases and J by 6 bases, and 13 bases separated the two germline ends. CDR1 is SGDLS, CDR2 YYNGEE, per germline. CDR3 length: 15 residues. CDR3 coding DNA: TGTGCCAGCAGCGTAGGTCAACTAGTCCCAAACATTCAGTACTTC. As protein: CASSVGQLVPNIQYF.

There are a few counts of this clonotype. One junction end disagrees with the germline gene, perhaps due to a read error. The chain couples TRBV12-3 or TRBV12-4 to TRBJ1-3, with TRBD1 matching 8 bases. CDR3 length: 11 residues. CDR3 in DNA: TGTGCCAGCAGTTTAGGTGGACAGGGCCCGTTT. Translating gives CASSLGGQGPF.

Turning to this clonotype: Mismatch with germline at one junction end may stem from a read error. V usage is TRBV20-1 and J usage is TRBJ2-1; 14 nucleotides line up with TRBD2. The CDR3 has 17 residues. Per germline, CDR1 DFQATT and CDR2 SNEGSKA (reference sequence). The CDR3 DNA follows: TGCTGTGCTAGAGATTATTGGGGACTAGCGGGAGATAATGAGCAGTTCTTC. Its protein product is CCARDYWGLAGDNEQFF.

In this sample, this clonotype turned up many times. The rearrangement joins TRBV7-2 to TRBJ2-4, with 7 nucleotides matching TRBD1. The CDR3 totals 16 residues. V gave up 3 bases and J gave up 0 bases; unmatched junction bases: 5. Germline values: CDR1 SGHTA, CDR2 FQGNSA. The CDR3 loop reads CASSLGTVIAKNIQYF. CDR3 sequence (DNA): TGTGCCAGCAGCTTGGGGACAGTTATAGCCAAAAACATTCAGTACTTC.

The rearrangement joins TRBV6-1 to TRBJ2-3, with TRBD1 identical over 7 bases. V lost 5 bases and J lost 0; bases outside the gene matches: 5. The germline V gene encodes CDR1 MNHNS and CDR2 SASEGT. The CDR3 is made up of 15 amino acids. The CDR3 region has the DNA TGTGCCAGCAGTCCGGGACAGACTAGCACAGATACGCAGTATTTT. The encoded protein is CASSPGQTSTDTQYF.

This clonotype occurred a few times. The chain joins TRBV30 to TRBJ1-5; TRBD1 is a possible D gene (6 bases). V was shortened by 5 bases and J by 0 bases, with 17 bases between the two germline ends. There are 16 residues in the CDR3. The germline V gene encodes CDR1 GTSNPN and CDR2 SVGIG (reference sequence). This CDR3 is CAWGPWGALSNQPQHF. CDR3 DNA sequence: TGTGCCTGGGGCCCCTGGGGGGCCCTTAGCAATCAGCCCCAGCATTTT.

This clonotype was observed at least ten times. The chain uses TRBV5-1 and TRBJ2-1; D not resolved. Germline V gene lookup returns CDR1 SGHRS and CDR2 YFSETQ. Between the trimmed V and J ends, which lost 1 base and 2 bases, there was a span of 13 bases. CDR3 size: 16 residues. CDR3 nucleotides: TGCGCCAGCAGCTTGAATTGGGGTTATCCCTACAATGAGCAGTTCTTC. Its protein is CASSLNWGYPYNEQFF.

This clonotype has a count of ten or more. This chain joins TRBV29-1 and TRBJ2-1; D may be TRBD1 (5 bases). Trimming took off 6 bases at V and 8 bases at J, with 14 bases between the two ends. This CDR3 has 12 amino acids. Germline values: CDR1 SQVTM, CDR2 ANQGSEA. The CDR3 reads CSVKRGQDEQFF. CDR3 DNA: TGCAGCGTCAAAAGGGGCCAGGATGAGCAGTTCTTC.

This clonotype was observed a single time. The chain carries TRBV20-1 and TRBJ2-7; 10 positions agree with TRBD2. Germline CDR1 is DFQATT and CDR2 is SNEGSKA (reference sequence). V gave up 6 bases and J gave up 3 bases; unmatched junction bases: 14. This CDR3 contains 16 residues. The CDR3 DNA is TGCAGTGCCCTTAGCGGGAGGACTGAAAAGAACTACGAGCAGTACTTC. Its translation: CSALSGRTEKNYEQYF.

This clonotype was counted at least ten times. The CDR3 coding sequence is TGTGCCAGCAGCTTACAGGGGACAGGGGGCTTGAACACTGAAGCTTTCTTT. It encodes CASSLQGTGGLNTEAFF. This chain joins TRBV7-2 and TRBJ1-1; 12 bases line up with TRBD1. Germline-derived CDR1 and CDR2 are SGHTA and FQGNSA. The CDR3 has 17 amino acids. Trimming took 2 bases from V and 0 from J; bases not matched to a gene: 4.

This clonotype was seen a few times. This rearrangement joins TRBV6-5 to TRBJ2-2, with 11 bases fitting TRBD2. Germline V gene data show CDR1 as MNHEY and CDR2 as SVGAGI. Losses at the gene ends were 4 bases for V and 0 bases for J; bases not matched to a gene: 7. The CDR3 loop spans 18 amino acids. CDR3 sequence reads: CASSSTGTSGANTGELFF. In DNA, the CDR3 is TGTGCCAGCAGTTCAACCGGGACTAGCGGAGCGAACACCGGGGAGCTGTTTTTT.

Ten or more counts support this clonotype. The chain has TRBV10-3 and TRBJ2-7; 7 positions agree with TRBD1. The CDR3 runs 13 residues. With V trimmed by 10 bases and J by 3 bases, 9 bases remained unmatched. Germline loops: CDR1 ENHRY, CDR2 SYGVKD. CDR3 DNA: TGTGCCACAAGAGACAGGGCTCTCTACGAGCAGTACTTC. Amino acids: CATRDRALYEQYF.

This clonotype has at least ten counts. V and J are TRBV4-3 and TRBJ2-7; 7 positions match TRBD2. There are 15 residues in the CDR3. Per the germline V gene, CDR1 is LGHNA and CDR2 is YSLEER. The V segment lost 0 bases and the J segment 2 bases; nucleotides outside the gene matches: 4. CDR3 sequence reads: CASSQELAPAYEQYF. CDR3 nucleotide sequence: TGCGCCAGCAGCCAAGAACTAGCGCCAGCCTACGAGCAGTACTTC.

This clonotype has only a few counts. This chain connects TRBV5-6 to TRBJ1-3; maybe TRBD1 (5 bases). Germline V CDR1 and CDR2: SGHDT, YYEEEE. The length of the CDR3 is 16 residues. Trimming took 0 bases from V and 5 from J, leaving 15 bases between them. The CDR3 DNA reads TGTGCCAGCAGCTTGGAATTAATCGGGACTCGAAACACCATATATTTT. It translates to CASSLELIGTRNTIYF.

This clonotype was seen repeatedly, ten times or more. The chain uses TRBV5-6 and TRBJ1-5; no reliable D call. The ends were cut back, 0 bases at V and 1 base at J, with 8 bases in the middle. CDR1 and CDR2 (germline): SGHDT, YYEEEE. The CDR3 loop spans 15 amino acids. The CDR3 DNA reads TGTGCCAGCAGCTTGGGGCAGGCGAGCAATCAGCCCCAGCATTTT. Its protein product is CASSLGQASNQPQHF.

The CDR3 region is CASSFSYRGGANEQFF. DNA for the CDR3: TGTGCCAGCAGCTTCTCGTACAGGGGGGGGGCAAATGAGCAGTTCTTC. The chain recombines TRBV7-9 with TRBJ2-1, with TRBD1 as a possible D gene (8 bases). The CDR3 is made up of 16 amino acids. Trimming shortened V by 3 bases and J by 7 bases, and 19 bases separated the two germline ends. The germline V gene encodes CDR1 SEHNR and CDR2 FQNEAQ (reference sequence).

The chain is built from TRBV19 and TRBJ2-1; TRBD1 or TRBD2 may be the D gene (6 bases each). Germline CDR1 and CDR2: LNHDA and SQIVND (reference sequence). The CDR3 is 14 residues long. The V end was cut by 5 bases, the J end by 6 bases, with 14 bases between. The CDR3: CASSRSGALNEQFF. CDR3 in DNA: TGTGCCAGTAGTCGATCGGGGGCCCTCAATGAGCAGTTCTTC.

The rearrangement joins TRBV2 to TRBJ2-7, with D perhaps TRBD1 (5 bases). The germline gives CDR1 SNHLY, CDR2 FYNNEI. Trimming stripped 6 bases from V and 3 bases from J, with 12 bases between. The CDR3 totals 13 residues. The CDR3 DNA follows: TGTGCCAGCAGGGAGACAGTATTCTACGAGCAGTACTTC. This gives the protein CASRETVFYEQYF.

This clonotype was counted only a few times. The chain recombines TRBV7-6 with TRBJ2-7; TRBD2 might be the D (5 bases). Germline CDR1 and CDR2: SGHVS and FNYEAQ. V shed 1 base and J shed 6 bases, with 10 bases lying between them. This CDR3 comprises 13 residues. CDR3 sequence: CASSLGNEGEQYF. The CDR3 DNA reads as TGTGCCAGCAGCTTAGGAAACGAGGGCGAGCAGTACTTC.

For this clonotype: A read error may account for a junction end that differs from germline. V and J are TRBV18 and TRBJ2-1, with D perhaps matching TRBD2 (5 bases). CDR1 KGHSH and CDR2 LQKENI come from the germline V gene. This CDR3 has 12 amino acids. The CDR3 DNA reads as TGTGCCAGCTCAACGCCGAATGTCCGTAGCGTCTTC. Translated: CASSTPNVRSVF.